A single sample gave rise to the 2 T cell receptor beta chains below, sequenced in a study of cytomegalovirus exposure and HLA in healthy donors (dated by TCRdb to the late 2010s). The method behind the library was the immunoSEQ multiplex PCR assay. For the multiplex PCR, a mixture combining 60 forward primers for TCR Vbeta segments and 13 reverse primers for TCR Jbeta segments was used. TCRdb holds this immuneACCESS table with in-frame rearrangements only. Some clones are missing; in checked studies, unresolved V genes explain under half, and the rest has no known cause. This sample lists approximately 190,000 clones; around 84% were detected once. About 2.4% of the sample is taken by the ten largest. Sequenced sample: PBMCs. The source of these receptors is a woman between 45 and 60 years old in good health and CMV-seropositive.

The rearrangement joins TRBV5-1 to TRBJ2-5; D possibly corresponds to TRBD2 (6 bases). This CDR3 comprises 15 residues. V was trimmed by 4 bases and J by 2 bases, leaving 15 bases between them. Germline V lookup: CDR1 SGHRS, CDR2 YFSETQ. CDR3 amino acids: CASSPWGESQETQYF. CDR3 nucleotide sequence: TGCGCCAGCAGCCCCTGGGGGGAATCACAAGAGACCCAGTACTTC.

J is TRBJ1-2 and V is TRBV9; 8 nucleotides agree with TRBD1. Germline V lookup: CDR1 SGDLS, CDR2 YYNGEE. This CDR3 comprises 15 residues. V was pared by 4 bases and J by 8 bases, with 13 bases of the junction left unmatched. The CDR3 sequence is CASSPRGDRTVGYTF. The CDR3, as DNA: TGTGCCAGCAGCCCTAGGGGGGACAGGACGGTCGGCTACACCTTC. The full variable domain, in which reference TRBV9 and TRBJ1-2 provide the parts outside the CDR3, is DSGVTQTPKHLITATGQRVTLRCSPRSGDLSVYWYQQSLDQGLQFLIQYYNGEERAKGNILERFSAQQFPDLHSELNLSSLELGDSALYFCASSPRGDRTVGYTFGSGTRLTVV.